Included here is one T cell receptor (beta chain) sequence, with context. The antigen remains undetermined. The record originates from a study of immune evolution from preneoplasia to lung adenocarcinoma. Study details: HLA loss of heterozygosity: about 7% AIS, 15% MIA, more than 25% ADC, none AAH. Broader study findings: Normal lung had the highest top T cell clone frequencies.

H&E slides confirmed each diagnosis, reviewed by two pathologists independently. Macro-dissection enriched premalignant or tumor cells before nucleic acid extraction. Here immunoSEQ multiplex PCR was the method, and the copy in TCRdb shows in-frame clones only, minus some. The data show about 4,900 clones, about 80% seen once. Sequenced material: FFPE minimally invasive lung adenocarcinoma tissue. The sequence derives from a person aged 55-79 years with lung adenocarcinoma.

In DNA, the CDR3 is TGTGCCAGCAGCTTTACCACAGGGTGGGAGACCCAGTACTTC. It codes for CASSFTTGWETQYF. The J gene is TRBJ2-5, the V gene TRBV5-5; TRBD1 is a possible D gene (6 bases). Germline assignment: CDR1 SGHKS and CDR2 YYEKEE (reference sequence). The CDR3 contains 14 residues. The germline V and J ends were trimmed by 2 bases and 5 bases, with 13 bases remaining between them.